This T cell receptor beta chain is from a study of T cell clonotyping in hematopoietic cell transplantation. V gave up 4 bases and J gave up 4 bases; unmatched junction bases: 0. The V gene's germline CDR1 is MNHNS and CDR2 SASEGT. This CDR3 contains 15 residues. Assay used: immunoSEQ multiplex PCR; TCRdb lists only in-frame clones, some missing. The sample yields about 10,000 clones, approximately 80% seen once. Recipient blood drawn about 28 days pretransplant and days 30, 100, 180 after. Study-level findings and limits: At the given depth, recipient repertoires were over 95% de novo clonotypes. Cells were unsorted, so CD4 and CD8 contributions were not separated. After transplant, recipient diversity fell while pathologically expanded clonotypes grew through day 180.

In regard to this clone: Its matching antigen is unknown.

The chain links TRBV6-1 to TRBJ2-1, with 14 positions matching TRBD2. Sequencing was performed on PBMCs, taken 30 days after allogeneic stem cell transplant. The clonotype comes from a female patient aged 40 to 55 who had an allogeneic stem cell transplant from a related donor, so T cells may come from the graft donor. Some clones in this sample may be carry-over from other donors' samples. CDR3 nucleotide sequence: TGTGCCAGCAGTGGACTAGCGGGAGGGTACAATGAGCAGTTCTTC. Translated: CASSGLAGGYNEQFF.